The 5 T cell receptor beta chains given below trace back to one sample, sequenced in a study of molecular identifiers for immune sequencing clone quantification. TCRdb reanalysed the PCR reads using MiXCR and keeps one entry per CDR3 protein. In the table there are roughly 86,000 distinct CDR3 sequences, 19% of which are singletons. Sequencing used naive CD8+ T cells from blood, with Jurkat cell RNA spiked in. This sample's subset: FACS-sorted CD8+CD4-CCR7+CD45RA+ naive T cells. These receptors originate from a human donor in good health. Some libraries in this study had Jurkat cell RNA spiked in.

Ten or more counts support this clonotype. The chain employs TRBV12-3 or TRBV12-4 and TRBJ2-5; the D gene could be TRBD1 or TRBD2 (6 bases each). The CDR3 is made up of 15 amino acids. Trimming left V 4 bases short and J 7 bases short, with 19 bases between. The CDR3 DNA reads TGTGCCAGCAGTTCGAGGGGGGACGGAGATCGGACCCAGTACTTC. Encoded protein: CASSSRGDGDRTQYF.

On this clonotype: At one boundary the junction diverges from the germline segment, which might be a read error. The chain joins TRBV7-6 to TRBJ2-5, with 8 positions matching TRBD1. Germline V gene data show CDR1 as SGHVS and CDR2 as FNYEAQ. The CDR3 contains 14 residues. CDR3 nucleotides: TGTGCCAGCAGCCCAGGACAGGGCCAAGAGGCCCAGTACTTC. It yields the protein CASSPGQGQEAQYF.

This chain connects TRBV7-9 to TRBJ2-1; 8 nucleotides align to TRBD2. The trim removed 5 bases at V and 2 bases at J, leaving 11 bases unmatched. Germline assignment: CDR1 SEHNR and CDR2 FQNEAQ (reference sequence). CDR3 length: 17 amino acids. CDR3 region: CASSPQTSDRTYNEQFF. The DNA of the CDR3 is TGTGCCAGCAGCCCCCAGACTAGCGACCGAACCTACAATGAGCAGTTCTTC.

This clonotype was counted ten times or more. The rearrangement joins TRBV28 to TRBJ2-7; D is possibly TRBD1 (6 bases). The CDR3 has 16 residues. CDR1 and CDR2 (germline): MDHEN, SYDVKM. The V end was cut by 8 bases, the J end by 0 bases, with 20 bases between. The CDR3 region has the DNA TGTGCCAGCCGGGGTGTCCCGGGACACCTCTCCTACGAGCAGTACTTC. This translates into CASRGVPGHLSYEQYF.

This clonotype was found many times. This chain joins TRBV6-5 and TRBJ2-2; 11 positions agree with TRBD2. With V trimmed by 2 bases and J by 3 bases, 8 bases remained unmatched. Germline V lookup: CDR1 MNHEY, CDR2 SVGAGI. CDR3 length: 18 residues. The CDR3 is CASSYGVAGGPHTGELFF. The CDR3 nucleotides read TGTGCCAGCAGTTACGGGGTAGCGGGAGGGCCGCACACCGGGGAGCTGTTTTTT.